These 31 T cell receptor beta chains originate from one sample sequenced in a study of radiation and T cells in renal cell carcinoma. The time point is: baseline pretreatment blood. The sample's treatment: 15 Gy SBRT to primary tumor, nephrectomy 4 weeks later. TCRdb keeps only in-frame clones here, not all; method: immunoSEQ multiplex PCR. This repertoire shows 100,000 to 150,000 clones, 80% to 85% found once; its top ten account for about 2.9%. Sequenced here: blood, sampled from a patient whose treatment included radiotherapy and nephrectomy. The receptor set was obtained from a woman aged 55-70 years with renal cell carcinoma.

This clone appeared once. The chain carries TRBV28 and TRBJ1-2; D possibly corresponds to TRBD1 (6 bases). CDR1 is MDHEN and CDR2 is SYDVKM in the germline V gene. The CDR3 contains 11 residues. V lost 7 bases to trimming and J lost 3 bases, with 6 bases between them. In DNA form, the CDR3 reads TGTGCCAGCAACAGGGACTATGGCTACACCTTC. Translation: CASNRDYGYTF.

The rearrangement links TRBV6-6 to TRBJ1-2; tentative D call: TRBD1 (5 bases). V gave up 7 bases and J gave up 4 bases, with 19 bases separating them. The CDR3 length is 15 residues. Germline loops: CDR1 MNHNY, CDR2 SVGAGI (reference sequence). Here the CDR3 DNA reads TGTGCCAGCACCAGCCGCCGGGGCGCCCCCTATGGCTACACCTTC. Translated, it gives CASTSRRGAPYGYTF.

The chain joins TRBV28 to TRBJ1-2, with D maybe TRBD1 (6 bases). This CDR3 has 14 amino acids. With 8 bases removed from V and 5 bases from J, the gap between germline ends came to 18 bases. CDR1 and CDR2 from the germline V gene are MDHEN and SYDVKM. The CDR3 reads CASRTDRRLYGYTF. The CDR3 bases are TGTGCCAGCCGGACAGACAGACGTTTGTATGGCTACACCTTC.

The chain is built from TRBV5-5 and TRBJ1-3; no clear D gene. The CDR3 consists of 15 residues. Germline assignment: CDR1 SGHKS and CDR2 YYEKEE (reference sequence). V lost 0 bases and J 4 bases, leaving 11 bases between the germline ends. This CDR3 reads CASSLEPVRGNTIYF. The CDR3 nucleotides are TGTGCCAGCAGCTTGGAACCCGTCAGGGGAAACACCATATATTTT.

This chain joins TRBV7-9 and TRBJ1-1, with D unresolved. The CDR3 covers 14 residues. Germline V gene data show CDR1 as SEHNR and CDR2 as FQNEAQ (reference sequence). Deletions cut 8 bases from V and 7 bases from J, with 20 bases between. CDR3 region: CASLPLLGPFEAFF. The CDR3 nucleotides are TGTGCCAGCCTCCCGCTTCTGGGCCCATTTGAAGCTTTCTTT. Variable domain in full (rest from reference TRBV7-9 and TRBJ1-1): DTGVSQNPRHKITKRGQNVTFRCDPISEHNRLYWYRQTLGQGPEFLTYFQNEAQLEKSRLLSDRFSAERPKGSFSTLEIQRTEQGDSAMYLCASLPLLGPFEAFFGQGTRLTVV.

The chain recombines TRBV7-9 with TRBJ1-5; weak D call: TRBD1 (6 bases). The CDR3 loop spans 11 amino acids. Germline V gene sequence: CDR1 SEHNR, CDR2 FQNEAQ (reference sequence). Between the trimmed V and J ends, which lost 1 base and 14 bases, there was a span of 9 bases. This CDR3 is CASSLGGAKHF. The CDR3 nucleotides read TGTGCCAGCAGCTTAGGGGGGGCTAAGCATTTT.

This clone has more than one count but fewer than ten. The rearrangement links TRBV14 to TRBJ2-1; D call uncertain. V lost 9 bases, J lost 11 bases, and 17 bases lay in between. The germline CDR1 and CDR2 sequences are SGHDN and FVKESK. CDR3 length: 12 residues. In nucleotides, the CDR3 is TGTGCCAGTAACAATTATGCAGCCCAGCAGTTCTTC. This codes for CASNNYAAQQFF.

The chain links TRBV7-9 to TRBJ2-2; D possibly uses TRBD1 or TRBD2 (5 bases each). This CDR3 is built from 15 residues. In germline, CDR1 is SEHNR, CDR2 FQNEAQ (reference sequence). The ends were cut back, 2 bases at V and 6 bases at J, with 13 bases in the middle. CDR3 nucleotides: TGTGCCAGCAGCTTATCCGGGACGATCCCCGGGGAGCTGTTTTTT. It codes for CASSLSGTIPGELFF.

The chain recombines TRBV5-1 with TRBJ1-1, with 7 positions matching TRBD1. The germline V gene encodes CDR1 SGHRS and CDR2 YFSETQ. Unmatched junction bases numbered 3, after V lost 1 base and J lost 0 bases. The CDR3 is made up of 15 amino acids. The CDR3 nucleotides read TGCGCCAGCAGCTTGCAGGGGGGGATGAACACTGAAGCTTTCTTT. Protein product: CASSLQGGMNTEAFF.

This clone appeared a single time. The CDR3 sequence: CASSSLRGANTEAFF. CDR3 DNA: TGTGCCAGCAGCTCACTCAGGGGAGCGAACACTGAAGCTTTCTTT. This chain joins TRBV28 and TRBJ1-1, with D tentatively TRBD1 (6 bases). The CDR3 is 15 amino acids. The V and J ends lost 6 bases and 1 base respectively, with 15 bases between them. Looked up from germline, CDR1 is MDHEN and CDR2 is SYDVKM. The complete variable domain, with remaining parts taken from reference TRBV28 and TRBJ1-1, reads DVKVTQSSRYLVKRTGEKVFLECVQDMDHENMFWYRQDPGLGLRLIYFSYDVKMKEKGDIPEGYSVSREKKERFSLILESASTNQTSMYLCASSSLRGANTEAFFGQGTRLTVV.

This clone was observed a handful of times. The rearrangement links TRBV4-1 to TRBJ2-7; 9 bases match TRBD2. The CDR3 runs to 14 residues. J lost 2 bases, V lost 5 bases, and 4 bases had no gene match. CDR1 and CDR2 (germline): MGHRA, YSYEKL. CDR3 protein: CASSWLAGTYEQYF. In DNA, the CDR3 is TGCGCCAGCAGCTGGCTAGCGGGGACCTACGAGCAGTACTTC.

The chain is built from TRBV7-9 and TRBJ2-1; D not certain. The V end was cut by 1 base, the J end by 3 bases, with 7 bases between. The CDR3 is made up of 14 amino acids. Germline V gene sequence: CDR1 SEHNR, CDR2 FQNEAQ (reference sequence). The chain's CDR3 is CASSLGPHYNEQFF. The CDR3 bases are TGTGCCAGCAGCTTAGGTCCTCACTACAATGAGCAGTTCTTC. Looking up the rest from reference TRBV7-9 and TRBJ2-1 gives the full variable domain: DTGVSQNPRHKITKRGQNVTFRCDPISEHNRLYWYRQTLGQGPEFLTYFQNEAQLEKSRLLSDRFSAERPKGSFSTLEIQRTEQGDSAMYLCASSLGPHYNEQFFGPGTRLTVL.

The chain couples TRBV6-5 to TRBJ1-3; the D is unclear. Deletions cut 0 bases from V and 4 bases from J, with 13 bases between. The CDR3 consists of 16 residues. CDR1 is MNHEY, CDR2 SVGAGI, per germline. The CDR3 DNA reads TGTGCCAGCAGTTACTCGAGGGCTTTCTCCGGAAACACCATATATTTT. Its protein product is CASSYSRAFSGNTIYF.

This chain connects TRBV5-4 to TRBJ2-7; D is uncertain. V shed 3 bases and J shed 2 bases, with 3 bases lying between them. CDR1 is SGHNT and CDR2 is YYREEE in the germline V gene (reference sequence). The CDR3 extends over 11 amino acids. The CDR3: CASSSPYEQYF. The DNA of the CDR3 is TGTGCCAGCAGCTCTCCCTACGAGCAGTACTTC.

This clone was detected a few times. V usage is TRBV10-2 and J usage is TRBJ1-2, with D tentatively TRBD1 (5 bases). The CDR3 sequence is 12 residues long. With 4 bases removed from V and 4 bases from J, the gap between germline ends came to 7 bases. The germline gives CDR1 WSHSY, CDR2 SAAADI. The DNA for the CDR3 is TGCGCCAGCAGTGGACAGAGCTATGGCTACACCTTC. Amino acid sequence: CASSGQSYGYTF.

The chain uses TRBV5-1 and TRBJ2-6; TRBD1 matches 7 bases. The length of the CDR3 is 16 residues. V dropped 4 bases and J dropped 4; count of bases not matched to a gene: 8. Germline CDR1 reads SGHRS; CDR2 reads YFSETQ. The CDR3 protein is CASSLSTGDGANVLTF. The CDR3 DNA follows: TGCGCCAGCAGCCTCTCCACAGGGGACGGGGCCAACGTCCTGACTTTC.

The chain uses TRBV7-9 and TRBJ2-7; maybe TRBD2 (6 bases). The CDR3 spans 14 residues. The germline V gene has CDR1 SEHNR and CDR2 FQNEAQ (reference sequence). Trimming removed 3 bases at V and 3 bases at J, with 12 bases between. DNA for the CDR3: TGTGCCAGCAGCTTGGAAAGGGACTTCTACGAGCAGTACTTC. As protein: CASSLERDFYEQYF.

CDR3 nucleotide sequence: TGTGCCATCAGTGAGTCGGCAGTATTTAACTATGGCTACACCTTC. Residues: CAISESAVFNYGYTF. The gene calls are TRBV10-3 and TRBJ1-2; no definite D call. The V end was cut by 0 bases, the J end by 1 base, with 9 bases between. The V gene's germline CDR1 is ENHRY and CDR2 SYGVKD. The CDR3 spans 15 residues.

The genes are TRBV5-1 and TRBJ1-1; 7 nucleotides line up with TRBD1. Germline V CDR1 and CDR2: SGHRS, YFSETQ. V gave up 0 bases and J gave up 6 bases; unmatched junction bases: 5. The CDR3 is 14 amino acids. CDR3 loop: CASSLEQGLAEAFF. The CDR3, as DNA: TGCGCCAGCAGCTTGGAACAGGGGCTCGCTGAAGCTTTCTTT.

The gene calls are TRBV29-1 and TRBJ1-1, with D uncertain. Germline V gene lookup returns CDR1 SQVTM and CDR2 ANQGSEA. The CDR3 extends over 11 amino acids. V gave up 7 bases and J gave up 7 bases, with 13 bases separating them. This CDR3 reads CSALLVGEAFF. CDR3 nucleotides: TGCAGCGCTTTACTAGTGGGTGAAGCTTTCTTT.

Comment on this clone: Additional DNA sequences in this sample encode the identical CDR3. This chain joins TRBV6-6 and TRBJ1-1, with D possibly TRBD1 on 5 matching bases. The CDR3 is 15 residues long. The germline V and J ends were trimmed by 0 bases and 6 bases, with 14 bases remaining between them. Germline CDR1 reads MNHNY; CDR2 reads SVGAGI (reference sequence). The DNA for the CDR3 is TGTGCCAGCAGTTACTCGGCAGGGAGGGGCCCTGAAGCTTTCTTT. This sequence encodes CASSYSAGRGPEAFF.

The rearrangement uses TRBV29-1 and TRBJ2-5; possibly TRBD1 for D (5 bases). V was shortened by 4 bases and J by 3 bases, with 12 bases between the two germline ends. Germline V gene lookup returns CDR1 SQVTM and CDR2 ANQGSEA. The CDR3 loop spans 13 amino acids. This chain's CDR3 is CSVVGQGKETQYF. CDR3 in DNA: TGCAGCGTTGTTGGACAAGGGAAAGAGACCCAGTACTTC.

The chain links TRBV6-6 to TRBJ2-1, with no clear D. Germline loops: CDR1 MNHNY, CDR2 SVGAGI (reference sequence). The CDR3 has 16 amino acids. Between the trimmed V and J ends, which lost 0 bases and 8 bases, there was a span of 17 bases. CDR3 sequence reads: CASSYSSPVRYDEQFF. Here the CDR3 DNA reads TGTGCCAGCAGTTACTCTAGTCCGGTTAGGTACGATGAGCAGTTCTTC.

This sequence joins TRBV15 and TRBJ1-2, with D perhaps matching TRBD1 (5 bases). The germline gives CDR1 LNHNV, CDR2 YYDKDF (reference sequence). V was cut by 4 bases and J by 4 bases, with 19 bases left in between. The CDR3 covers 16 residues. The CDR3 region is CATSTPGTVESYGYTF. CDR3 DNA sequence: TGTGCCACCAGCACTCCAGGGACCGTTGAGTCCTATGGCTACACCTTC.

The gene calls are TRBV5-1 and TRBJ2-5; TRBD1 matches 11 bases. Germline CDR1 is SGHRS and CDR2 is YFSETQ. The CDR3 runs 15 residues. Losses at the gene ends were 1 base for V and 5 bases for J; bases not matched to a gene: 4. DNA for the CDR3: TGCGCCAGCAGCTTGACCGGGACAGGGGGGGAGACCCAGTACTTC. Amino acids: CASSLTGTGGETQYF.

The rearrangement links TRBV18 to TRBJ2-7; a possible D gene is TRBD2 (5 bases). Trimming left V 0 bases short and J 1 base short, with 13 bases between. CDR3 length: 16 residues. Germline V gene lookup returns CDR1 KGHSH and CDR2 LQKENI. The CDR3 nucleotides are TGTGCCAGCTCACCACCGGTAAGCCGGGGATCCTACGAGCAGTACTTC. As protein: CASSPPVSRGSYEQYF.

In this sample, this clone turned up a few times. The chain links TRBV27 to TRBJ1-2, with 8 bases that match TRBD1. Trimming removed 6 bases from V and 7 bases from J; junction bases left unmatched: 4. Per germline, CDR1 MNHEY and CDR2 SMNVEV (reference sequence). This CDR3 comprises 12 residues. DNA for the CDR3: TGTGCCAGCAGCCGGACAGGGATTGGCTACACCTTC. It is translated as CASSRTGIGYTF.

This clone has just a few counts. The CDR3 region has the DNA TGTGCCAGCAGAATCCTAGTCGGGGAGCTGTTTTTT. It codes for CASRILVGELFF. The gene calls are TRBV27 and TRBJ2-2, with D hard to call. Deletions cut 6 bases from V and 7 bases from J, with 9 bases between. The CDR3 is made up of 12 amino acids. Germline V gene sequence: CDR1 MNHEY, CDR2 SMNVEV (reference sequence).

The V gene is TRBV28, the J gene TRBJ2-7; D may be TRBD1 (6 bases). Germline V gives CDR1 MDHEN, CDR2 SYDVKM. The CDR3 is 14 residues long. Between the trimmed V and J ends, which lost 5 bases and 3 bases, there was a span of 14 bases. The CDR3 region has the DNA TGTGCCAGCAGTCCCGGGACAAGTATCTACGAGCAGTACTTC. Translation gives CASSPGTSIYEQYF.

The J gene is TRBJ1-2, the V gene TRBV2, with 12 bases fitting TRBD1. The CDR3 length is 15 residues. The V segment lost 2 bases and the J segment 6 bases; nucleotides outside the gene matches: 4. CDR1 is SNHLY, CDR2 FYNNEI, per germline. CDR3 amino acids: CASSEKGQGAHGYTF. CDR3 in DNA: TGTGCCAGCAGTGAAAAGGGACAGGGGGCCCATGGCTACACCTTC.

J is TRBJ2-3 and V is TRBV5-5; unclear D gene. V dropped 3 bases and J dropped 4 bases, with 9 bases sitting between them. This CDR3 contains 13 residues. Germline CDR1 reads SGHKS; CDR2 reads YYEKEE (reference sequence). CDR3 sequence: CASSSLGSDTQYF. CDR3 nucleotides: TGTGCCAGCAGCTCCTTAGGTTCAGATACGCAGTATTTT. Supplemented by reference TRBV5-5 and TRBJ2-3, the full variable domain reads DAGVTQSPTHLIKTRGQQVTLRCSPISGHKSVSWYQQVLGQGPQFIFQYYEKEERGRGNFPDRFSARQFPNYSSELNVNALLLGDSALYLCASSSLGSDTQYFGPGTRLTVL.